The 15 T cell receptor beta chains below were found in one sample sequenced in a study of shared clonotypes between healthy human individuals. Data came from immunoSEQ multiplex PCR; TCRdb stores just in-frame clones and leaves some out. This table has approximately 530,000 clones, 95% to 96% appearing once. Sequencing was performed on naive CD4+ T cells sorted from blood. Subset meaning: CD45RA+ positively selected. Every receptor here comes from a woman aged 30 to 39 in good health.

The sample holds one count of this clone. The genes are TRBV10-3 and TRBJ2-5, with D possibly TRBD1 on 6 matching bases. The CDR3 consists of 13 residues. CDR1 ENHRY and CDR2 SYGVKD come from the germline V gene. Trimming pared 6 bases from V and 5 bases from J, leaving 13 bases between. The CDR3 region is CAIRGAPGETQYF. The CDR3 DNA reads TGTGCCATCAGGGGGGCCCCTGGGGAGACCCAGTACTTC.

The chain combines TRBV10-1 with TRBJ2-3; 9 bases match TRBD2. The germline V gene has CDR1 WNHNN and CDR2 SYGVQD (reference sequence). The V and J ends lost 6 bases and 6 bases, in that order; junction bases with no gene match: 7. The CDR3 is made up of 14 amino acids. The CDR3 spells CASSLAGAGDTQYF. As DNA, the CDR3 is TGCGCCAGCAGCTTAGCGGGAGCCGGTGATACGCAGTATTTT.

This chain links TRBV2 with TRBJ2-7; D unclear. Germline V gene lookup returns CDR1 SNHLY and CDR2 FYNNEI. The V gene lost 4 bases and the J gene lost 7 bases, with 8 bases spanning the gap. This CDR3 spans 11 amino acids. The CDR3 protein is CASSVYGEQYF. The CDR3 DNA sequence: TGTGCCAGCAGTGTATATGGGGAGCAGTACTTC. The complete variable domain, with remaining parts taken from reference TRBV2 and TRBJ2-7, reads EPEVTQTPSHQVTQMGQEVILRCVPISNHLYFYWYRQILGQKVEFLVSFYNNEISEKSEIFDDQFSVERPDGSNFTLKIRSTKLEDSAMYFCASSVYGEQYFGPGTRLTVT.

The J gene is TRBJ2-7, the V gene TRBV7-3; 12 positions agree with TRBD1. The germline gives CDR1 SGHTA, CDR2 FQGTGA. This CDR3 region has 14 residues. The V segment lost 5 bases and the J segment 6 bases; nucleotides outside the gene matches: 5. The CDR3 loop reads CASSPGTGGAEQYF. Here the CDR3 DNA reads TGTGCCAGCAGCCCCGGGACAGGGGGCGCCGAGCAGTACTTC.

The gene calls are TRBV10-2 and TRBJ1-1; TRBD1 might be the D (5 bases). This CDR3 has 14 amino acids. V lost 7 bases and J 0 bases, leaving 12 bases between the germline ends. CDR1 and CDR2 (germline): WSHSY, SAAADI. This CDR3 reads CASKSDTLNTEAFF. In DNA form, the CDR3 reads TGCGCCAGCAAATCGGACACATTGAACACTGAAGCTTTCTTT.

The chain has TRBV7-3 and TRBJ2-1; TRBD2 matches 9 bases. The germline V gene encodes CDR1 SGHTA and CDR2 FQGTGA. V trimming: 1 base; J trimming: 5 bases; junction bases outside the gene matches: 3. The CDR3 is made up of 15 amino acids. As DNA, the CDR3 is TGTGCCAGCAGCTTAATAGCGGGGGCGAACAATGAGCAGTTCTTC. Encoded protein: CASSLIAGANNEQFF.

The rearrangement uses TRBV4-1 and TRBJ2-1; 11 bases agree with TRBD2. With 4 bases clipped from V and 2 bases from J, the junction kept 10 bases outside the gene matches. The CDR3 is made up of 18 amino acids. Germline CDR1 MGHRA, CDR2 YSYEKL. CDR3 loop: CASSPSLAGGRTYNEQFF. As DNA, the CDR3 is TGCGCCAGCAGCCCAAGTCTAGCGGGAGGCCGTACCTACAATGAGCAGTTCTTC.

This rearrangement joins TRBV6-1 to TRBJ2-7, with D possibly being TRBD2 (5 bases). V was shortened by 0 bases and J by 0 bases, with 12 bases between the two germline ends. CDR1 is MNHNS and CDR2 is SASEGT in the germline V gene. This CDR3 spans 16 amino acids. The CDR3 loop reads CASSEALATSSYEQYF. The CDR3 DNA is TGTGCCAGCAGTGAAGCGTTGGCAACTAGCTCCTACGAGCAGTACTTC.

In nucleotides, the CDR3 is TGTGCCAGCAGCCAAGATGAAGGTGCCTATGGCTACACCTTC. This translates into CASSQDEGAYGYTF. This rearrangement joins TRBV4-2 to TRBJ1-2; D not resolved. This CDR3 region has 14 residues. Between the trimmed V and J ends, which lost 0 bases and 4 bases, there was a span of 9 bases. Per the germline V gene, CDR1 is LGHNA and CDR2 is YNFKEQ.

This rearrangement joins TRBV5-1 to TRBJ2-2; 8 bases fit TRBD2. Germline CDR1 SGHRS, CDR2 YFSETQ. Unmatched junction bases numbered 9, after V lost 4 bases and J lost 4 bases. The CDR3 is 16 amino acids. The chain's CDR3 is CASSPVGRGSTGELFF. The DNA of the CDR3 is TGCGCCAGCAGCCCCGTCGGGAGGGGAAGCACCGGGGAGCTGTTTTTT.

The rearrangement joins TRBV6-1 to TRBJ1-2; D not resolved. The CDR3 has 11 amino acids. Trimming shortened V by 5 bases and J by 4 bases, and 5 bases separated the two germline ends. Germline values: CDR1 MNHNS, CDR2 SASEGT. In DNA, the CDR3 is TGTGCCAGCAGTAACAGCTATGGCTACACCTTC. Its protein product is CASSNSYGYTF.

The chain is built from TRBV2 and TRBJ2-7; the match to TRBD2 covers 12 bases. Germline loops: CDR1 SNHLY, CDR2 FYNNEI. The CDR3 loop spans 13 amino acids. V lost 9 bases and J lost 5; bases outside the gene matches: 5. The CDR3 is CARRLAGVDEQYF. For the CDR3, the DNA is TGTGCCAGGAGACTAGCGGGAGTCGACGAGCAGTACTTC. The full variable domain, with the rest looked up from reference TRBV2 and TRBJ2-7, is EPEVTQTPSHQVTQMGQEVILRCVPISNHLYFYWYRQILGQKVEFLVSFYNNEISEKSEIFDDQFSVERPDGSNFTLKIRSTKLEDSAMYFCARRLAGVDEQYFGPGTRLTVT.

This clone was detected a few times. CDR3 bases: TGTGCCAGCTACCTGGAGGGGAATGGCTACACCTTC. Its protein product is CASYLEGNGYTF. The chain uses TRBV7-9 and TRBJ1-2, with D perhaps TRBD1 (5 bases). In germline, CDR1 is SEHNR, CDR2 FQNEAQ (reference sequence). The CDR3 contains 12 residues. Trimming stripped 8 bases from V and 6 bases from J, with 13 bases between.

The chain has TRBV7-9 and TRBJ2-1, with 7 bases lining up with TRBD2. The CDR3 consists of 15 residues. The V gene's germline CDR1 is SEHNR and CDR2 FQNEAQ (reference sequence). V shed 1 base, J shed 8 bases, and the junction held 8 bases outside the gene matches. The CDR3 coding sequence is TGTGCCAGCAGCTTAGGACGGGAGGCCTTACATGAGCAGTTCTTC. Translated: CASSLGREALHEQFF. Drawing the rest from reference TRBV7-9 and TRBJ2-1, the complete variable domain is DTGVSQNPRHKITKRGQNVTFRCDPISEHNRLYWYRQTLGQGPEFLTYFQNEAQLEKSRLLSDRFSAERPKGSFSTLEIQRTEQGDSAMYLCASSLGREALHEQFFGPGTRLTVL.

V usage is TRBV19 and J usage is TRBJ2-1, with 7 nucleotides matching TRBD2. This CDR3 region has 17 residues. V was clipped by 4 bases and J by 6 bases; unmatched bases: 15. Germline V gene lookup returns CDR1 LNHDA and CDR2 SQIVND (reference sequence). This CDR3 is CASSTHKGTTGFNEQFF. Here the CDR3 DNA reads TGTGCCAGTAGTACACATAAGGGGACTACCGGGTTCAATGAGCAGTTCTTC. The full variable domain, its missing parts supplied by reference TRBV19 and TRBJ2-1, is DGGITQSPKYLFRKEGQNVTLSCEQNLNHDAMYWYRQDPGQGLRLIYYSQIVNDFQKGDIAEGYSVSREKKESFPLTVTSAQKNPTAFYLCASSTHKGTTGFNEQFFGPGTRLTVL.